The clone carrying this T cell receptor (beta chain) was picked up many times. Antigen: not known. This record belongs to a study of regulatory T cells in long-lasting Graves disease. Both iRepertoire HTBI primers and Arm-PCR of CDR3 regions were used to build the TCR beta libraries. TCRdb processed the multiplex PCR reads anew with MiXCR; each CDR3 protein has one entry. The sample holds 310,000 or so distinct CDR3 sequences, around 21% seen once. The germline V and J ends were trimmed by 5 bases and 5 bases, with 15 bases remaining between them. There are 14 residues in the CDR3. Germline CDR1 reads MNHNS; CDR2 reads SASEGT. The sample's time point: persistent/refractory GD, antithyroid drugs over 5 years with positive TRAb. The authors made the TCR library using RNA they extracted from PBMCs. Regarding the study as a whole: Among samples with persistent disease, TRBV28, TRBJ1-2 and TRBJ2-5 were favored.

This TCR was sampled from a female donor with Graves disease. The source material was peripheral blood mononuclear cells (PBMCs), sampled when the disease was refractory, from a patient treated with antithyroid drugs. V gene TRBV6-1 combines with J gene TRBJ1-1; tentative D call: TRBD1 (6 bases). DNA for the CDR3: TGTGCCAGCAGTAGCTATACAGGGCGTACTGAAGCTTTCTTT. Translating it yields CASSSYTGRTEAFF.